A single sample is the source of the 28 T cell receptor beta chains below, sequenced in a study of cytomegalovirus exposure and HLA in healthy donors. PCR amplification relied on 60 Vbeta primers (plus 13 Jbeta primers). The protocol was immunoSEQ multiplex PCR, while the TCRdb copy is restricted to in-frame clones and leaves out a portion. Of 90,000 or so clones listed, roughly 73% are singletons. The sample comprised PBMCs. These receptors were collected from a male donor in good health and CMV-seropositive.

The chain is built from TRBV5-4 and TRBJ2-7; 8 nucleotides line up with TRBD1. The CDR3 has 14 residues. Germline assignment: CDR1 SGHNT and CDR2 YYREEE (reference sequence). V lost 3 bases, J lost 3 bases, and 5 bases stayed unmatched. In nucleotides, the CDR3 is TGTGCCAGCAGCTCGACAGGGGTTCTCTACGAGCAGTACTTC. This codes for CASSSTGVLYEQYF.

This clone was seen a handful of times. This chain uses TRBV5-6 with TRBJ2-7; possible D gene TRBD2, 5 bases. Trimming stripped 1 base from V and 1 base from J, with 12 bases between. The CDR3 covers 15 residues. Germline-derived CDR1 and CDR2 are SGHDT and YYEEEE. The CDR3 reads CASSLSGVTSYEQYF. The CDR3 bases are TGTGCCAGCAGCTTGTCCGGGGTTACTTCCTACGAGCAGTACTTC. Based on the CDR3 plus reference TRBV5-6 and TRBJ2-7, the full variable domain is DAGVTQSPTHLIKTRGQQVTLRCSPKSGHDTVSWYQQALGQGPQFIFQYYEEEERQRGNFPDRFSGHQFPNYSSELNVNALLLGDSALYLCASSLSGVTSYEQYFGPGTRLTVT.

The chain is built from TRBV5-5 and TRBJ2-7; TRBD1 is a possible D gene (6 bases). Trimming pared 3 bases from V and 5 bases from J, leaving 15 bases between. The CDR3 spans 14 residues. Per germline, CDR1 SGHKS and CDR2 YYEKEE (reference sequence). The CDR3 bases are TGTGCCAGCAGCTCGCCACAGGGATCCCACGAGCAGTACTTC. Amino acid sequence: CASSSPQGSHEQYF.

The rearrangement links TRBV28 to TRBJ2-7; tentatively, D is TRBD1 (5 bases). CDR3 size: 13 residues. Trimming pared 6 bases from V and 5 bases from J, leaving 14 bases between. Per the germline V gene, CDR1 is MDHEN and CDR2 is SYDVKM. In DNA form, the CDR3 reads TGTGCCAGCAGGAGTCTCAGGGTCCACGAGCAGTACTTC. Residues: CASRSLRVHEQYF.

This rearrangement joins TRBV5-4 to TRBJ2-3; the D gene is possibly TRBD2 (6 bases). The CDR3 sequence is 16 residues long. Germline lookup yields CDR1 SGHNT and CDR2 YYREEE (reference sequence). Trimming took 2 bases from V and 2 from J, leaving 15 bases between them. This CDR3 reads CASSFTGGAYTDTQYF. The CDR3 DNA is TGTGCCAGCAGCTTTACCGGCGGGGCCTACACAGATACGCAGTATTTT.

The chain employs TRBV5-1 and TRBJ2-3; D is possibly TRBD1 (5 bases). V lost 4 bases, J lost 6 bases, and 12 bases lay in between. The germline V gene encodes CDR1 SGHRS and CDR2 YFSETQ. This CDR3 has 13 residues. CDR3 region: CASSRIGVDTQYF. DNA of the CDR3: TGCGCCAGCAGCCGAATAGGGGTGGATACGCAGTATTTT.

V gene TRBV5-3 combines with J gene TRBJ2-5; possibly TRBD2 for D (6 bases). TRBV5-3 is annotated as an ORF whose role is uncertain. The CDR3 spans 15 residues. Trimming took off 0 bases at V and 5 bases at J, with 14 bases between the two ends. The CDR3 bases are TGTGCCAGAAGCTTGGAGGCGCGGGGTCGGGAGACCCAGTACTTC. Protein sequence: CARSLEARGRETQYF.

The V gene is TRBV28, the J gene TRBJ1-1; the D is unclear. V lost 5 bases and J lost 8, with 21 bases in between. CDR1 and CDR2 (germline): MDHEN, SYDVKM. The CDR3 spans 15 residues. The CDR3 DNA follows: TGTGCCAGCAGTATACCTCGGACTGAAACTGGAGAAGCTTTCTTT. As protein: CASSIPRTETGEAFF.

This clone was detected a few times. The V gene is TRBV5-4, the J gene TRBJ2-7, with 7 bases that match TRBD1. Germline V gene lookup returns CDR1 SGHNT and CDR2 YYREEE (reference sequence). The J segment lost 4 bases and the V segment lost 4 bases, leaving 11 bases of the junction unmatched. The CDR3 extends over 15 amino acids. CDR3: CASSPEPGQVYEQYF. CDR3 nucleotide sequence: TGTGCCAGCAGCCCAGAGCCCGGACAGGTATACGAGCAGTACTTC.

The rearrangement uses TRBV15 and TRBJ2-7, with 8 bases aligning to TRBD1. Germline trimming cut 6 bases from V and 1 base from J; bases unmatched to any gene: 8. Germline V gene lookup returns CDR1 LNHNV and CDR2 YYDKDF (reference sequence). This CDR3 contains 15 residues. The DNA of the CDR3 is TGTGCCACCAGACCGGGACAGGACCCGTCCTACGAGCAGTACTTC. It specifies CATRPGQDPSYEQYF. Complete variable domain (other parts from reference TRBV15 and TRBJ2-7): DAMVIQNPRYQVTQFGKPVTLSCSQTLNHNVMYWYQQKSSQAPKLLFHYYDKDFNNEADTPDNFQSRRPNTSFCFLDIRSPGLGDTAMYLCATRPGQDPSYEQYFGPGTRLTVT.

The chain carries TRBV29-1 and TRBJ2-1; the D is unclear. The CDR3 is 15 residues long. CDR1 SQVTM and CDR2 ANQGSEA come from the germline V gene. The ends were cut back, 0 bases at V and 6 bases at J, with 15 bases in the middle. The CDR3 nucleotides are TGCAGCGTTGAAGATTTGTCGGGTTCGGGCAATGAGCAGTTCTTC. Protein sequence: CSVEDLSGSGNEQFF.

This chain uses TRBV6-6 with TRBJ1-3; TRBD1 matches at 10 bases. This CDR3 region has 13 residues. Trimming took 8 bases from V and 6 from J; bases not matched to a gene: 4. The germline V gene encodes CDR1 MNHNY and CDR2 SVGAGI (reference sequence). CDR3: CASGDRGLNTIYF. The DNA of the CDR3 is TGTGCCAGCGGCGACAGGGGGCTAAACACCATATATTTT.

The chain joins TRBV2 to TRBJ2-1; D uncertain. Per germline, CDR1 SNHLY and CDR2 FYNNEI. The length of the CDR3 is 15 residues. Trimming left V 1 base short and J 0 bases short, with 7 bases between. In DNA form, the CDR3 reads TGTGCCAGCAGTGAAGAAATTAGCTCCTACAATGAGCAGTTCTTC. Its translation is CASSEEISSYNEQFF.

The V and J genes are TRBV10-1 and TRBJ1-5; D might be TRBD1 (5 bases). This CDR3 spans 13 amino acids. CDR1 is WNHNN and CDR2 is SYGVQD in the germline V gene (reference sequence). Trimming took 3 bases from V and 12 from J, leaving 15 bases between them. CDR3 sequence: CASSELRDSYQHF. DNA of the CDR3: TGCGCCAGCAGTGAACTTCGGGACTCTTACCAGCATTTT.

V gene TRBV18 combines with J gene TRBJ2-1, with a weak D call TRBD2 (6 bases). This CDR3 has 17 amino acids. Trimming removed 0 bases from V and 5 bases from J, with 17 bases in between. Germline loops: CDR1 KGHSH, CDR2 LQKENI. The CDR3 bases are TGTGCCAGCTCACCACCCTCCCTCGGAGGGGCTAACAATGAGCAGTTCTTC. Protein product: CASSPPSLGGANNEQFF.

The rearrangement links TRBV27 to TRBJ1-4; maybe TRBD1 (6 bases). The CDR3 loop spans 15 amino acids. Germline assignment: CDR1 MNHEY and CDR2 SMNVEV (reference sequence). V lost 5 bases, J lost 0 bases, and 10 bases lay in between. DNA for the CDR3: TGTGCCAGCAGTCTGGACAGCACAACTAATGAAAAACTGTTTTTT. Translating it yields CASSLDSTTNEKLFF.

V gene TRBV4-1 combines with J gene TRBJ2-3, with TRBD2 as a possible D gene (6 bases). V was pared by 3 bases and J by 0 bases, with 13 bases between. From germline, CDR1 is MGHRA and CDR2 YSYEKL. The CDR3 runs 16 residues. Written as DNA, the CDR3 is TGCGCCAGCAGCCACGCTCCCCGGGGGAGCACAGATACGCAGTATTTT. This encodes CASSHAPRGSTDTQYF.

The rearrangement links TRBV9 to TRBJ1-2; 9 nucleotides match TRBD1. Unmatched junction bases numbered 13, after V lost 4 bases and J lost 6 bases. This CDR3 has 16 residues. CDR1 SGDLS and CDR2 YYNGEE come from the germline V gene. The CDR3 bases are TGTGCCAGCAGCCTAACTCCGGGACAGGGAAATCATGGCTACACCTTC. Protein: CASSLTPGQGNHGYTF.

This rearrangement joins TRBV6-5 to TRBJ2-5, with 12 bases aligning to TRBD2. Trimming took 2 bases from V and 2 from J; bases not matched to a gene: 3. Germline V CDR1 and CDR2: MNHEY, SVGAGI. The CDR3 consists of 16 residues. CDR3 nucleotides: TGTGCCAGCAGTTACGGTCTAGCGGGGGGGCAAGAGACCCAGTACTTC. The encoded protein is CASSYGLAGGQETQYF.

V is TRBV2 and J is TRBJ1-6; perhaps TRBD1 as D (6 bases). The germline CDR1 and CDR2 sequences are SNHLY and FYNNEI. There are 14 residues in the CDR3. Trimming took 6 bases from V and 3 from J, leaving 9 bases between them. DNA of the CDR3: TGTGCCAGCAGGACAGGCATCTATAATTCACCCCTCCACTTT. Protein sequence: CASRTGIYNSPLHF.

CDR3 in DNA: TGCGCCAGCAGCCGAGGACAGGTGAACACTGAAGCTTTCTTT. It encodes CASSRGQVNTEAFF. The rearrangement links TRBV5-1 to TRBJ1-1; 7 positions agree with TRBD1. The CDR3 runs 14 residues. J lost 0 bases, V lost 4 bases, and 3 bases had no gene match. Germline V lookup: CDR1 SGHRS, CDR2 YFSETQ.

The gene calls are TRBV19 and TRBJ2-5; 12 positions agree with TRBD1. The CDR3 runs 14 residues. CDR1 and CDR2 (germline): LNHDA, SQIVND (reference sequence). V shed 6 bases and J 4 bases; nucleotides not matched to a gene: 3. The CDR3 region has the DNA TGTGCCAGTAGGCCGGGACAGGGGGCAGAGACCCAGTACTTC. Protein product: CASRPGQGAETQYF.

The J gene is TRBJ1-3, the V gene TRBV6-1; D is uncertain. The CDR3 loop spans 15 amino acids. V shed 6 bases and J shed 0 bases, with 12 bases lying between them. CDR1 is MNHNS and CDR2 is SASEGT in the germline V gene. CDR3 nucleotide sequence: TGTGCCAGCAGCCTTGACATTCCCTCTGGAAACACCATATATTTT. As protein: CASSLDIPSGNTIYF.

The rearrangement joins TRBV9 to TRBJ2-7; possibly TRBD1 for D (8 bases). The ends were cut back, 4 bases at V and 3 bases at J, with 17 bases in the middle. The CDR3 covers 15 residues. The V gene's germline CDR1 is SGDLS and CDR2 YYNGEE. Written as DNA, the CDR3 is TGTGCCAGCAGCATAGGAACAGGGGGGGGCTACGAGCAGTACTTC. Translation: CASSIGTGGGYEQYF.

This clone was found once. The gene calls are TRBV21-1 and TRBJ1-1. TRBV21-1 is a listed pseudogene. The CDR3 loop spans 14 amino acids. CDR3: CAVARRGGNTEAFF. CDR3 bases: TGTGCCGTCGCCAGGAGGGGAGGGAACACTGAAGCTTTCTTT.

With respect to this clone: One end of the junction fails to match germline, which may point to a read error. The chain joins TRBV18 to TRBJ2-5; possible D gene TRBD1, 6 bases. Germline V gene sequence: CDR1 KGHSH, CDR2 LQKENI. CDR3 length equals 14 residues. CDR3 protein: CASSPQGVQETQYF. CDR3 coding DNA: TGTGCCAGCTCGCCACAGGGAGTTCAAGAGACCCAGTACTTC.

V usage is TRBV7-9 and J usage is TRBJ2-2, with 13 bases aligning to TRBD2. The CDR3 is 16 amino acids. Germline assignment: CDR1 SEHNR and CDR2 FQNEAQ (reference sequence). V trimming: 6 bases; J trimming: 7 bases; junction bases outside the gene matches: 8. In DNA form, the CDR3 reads TGTGCCAGCAGACCTACTAGCGGGAGGGAGGACGGGGAGCTGTTTTTT. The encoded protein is CASRPTSGREDGELFF.

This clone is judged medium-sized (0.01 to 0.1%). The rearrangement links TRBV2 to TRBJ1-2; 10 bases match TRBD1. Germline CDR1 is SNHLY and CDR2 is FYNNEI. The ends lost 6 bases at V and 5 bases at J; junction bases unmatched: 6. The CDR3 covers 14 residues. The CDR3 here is CASRAGQGGYGYTF. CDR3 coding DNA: TGTGCCAGCAGAGCTGGACAGGGGGGATATGGCTACACCTTC. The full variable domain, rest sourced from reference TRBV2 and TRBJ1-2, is EPEVTQTPSHQVTQMGQEVILRCVPISNHLYFYWYRQILGQKVEFLVSFYNNEISEKSEIFDDQFSVERPDGSNFTLKIRSTKLEDSAMYFCASRAGQGGYGYTFGSGTRLTVV.